Below, 7 T cell receptor beta chains from the same sample are listed, as sequenced in a study of T cells in localized non-small cell lung cancer. Clones were read by immunoSEQ multiplex PCR, and TCRdb kept only the in-frame ones, dropping some. The data contain over 25,000 clones, around 92% of them seen just once; the ten biggest clones take up over 2%. This sample comprised peripheral blood, obtained before any cancer treatment. The origin of the receptors is a female donor at least 60 years old with stage I lung adenocarcinoma.

The chain recombines TRBV7-9 with TRBJ2-7; 10 bases are shared with TRBD1. The CDR3 is made up of 15 amino acids. J gave up 2 bases and V 5 bases, and 6 bases lay outside the gene matches. Germline values: CDR1 SEHNR, CDR2 FQNEAQ (reference sequence). As DNA, the CDR3 is TGTGCCAGCAGCCGGGGACAGGGGAATCCCTACGAGCAGTACTTC. This gives the protein CASSRGQGNPYEQYF. The full variable domain, with the rest looked up from reference TRBV7-9 and TRBJ2-7, is DTGVSQNPRHKITKRGQNVTFRCDPISEHNRLYWYRQTLGQGPEFLTYFQNEAQLEKSRLLSDRFSAERPKGSFSTLEIQRTEQGDSAMYLCASSRGQGNPYEQYFGPGTRLTVT.

The rearrangement links TRBV6-1 to TRBJ1-1, with 7 bases fitting TRBD1. Losses at the gene ends were 2 bases for V and 6 bases for J; bases not matched to a gene: 12. There are 16 residues in the CDR3. CDR1 MNHNS and CDR2 SASEGT come from the germline V gene. The CDR3 region is CASSESFGTAFSEAFF. As DNA, the CDR3 is TGTGCCAGCAGTGAAAGTTTCGGGACAGCATTCTCTGAAGCTTTCTTT.

This chain links TRBV18 with TRBJ1-2, with 9 bases identical to TRBD1. V gave up 3 bases and J gave up 4 bases; unmatched junction bases: 6. The germline gives CDR1 KGHSH, CDR2 LQKENI. The CDR3 runs to 15 residues. The CDR3 protein is CASSPKQGAVYGYTF. The CDR3 DNA reads TGTGCCAGCTCACCCAAACAGGGGGCGGTCTATGGCTACACCTTC.

The rearrangement links TRBV5-1 to TRBJ2-1, with D possibly matching TRBD2 (6 bases). The CDR3 consists of 15 residues. V lost 4 bases to trimming and J lost 0 bases, with 11 bases between them. Germline V gene lookup returns CDR1 SGHRS and CDR2 YFSETQ. CDR3 in DNA: TGCGCCAGCAGCGTTAGCGGAAGCTCCTACAATGAGCAGTTCTTC. As protein: CASSVSGSSYNEQFF.

The chain employs TRBV11-3 and TRBJ2-7; 9 positions agree with TRBD1. Trimming at V came to 5 bases and at J to 0 bases, leaving 5 bases not matched to a gene. The CDR3 consists of 15 residues. Per the germline V gene, CDR1 is SGHNT and CDR2 is YENEEA. This chain's CDR3 is CASSPGQGISYEQYF. For the CDR3, the DNA is TGTGCCAGCAGCCCCGGACAGGGGATCTCCTACGAGCAGTACTTC.

The CDR3 nucleotides read TGTGCCTTCCGGGACAGAACATCTGCAACTAATGAAAAACTGTTTTTT. Its translation: CAFRDRTSATNEKLFF. The chain uses TRBV30 and TRBJ1-4; TRBD1 matches 7 bases. The CDR3 is 16 residues long. The germline gives CDR1 GTSNPN, CDR2 SVGIG (reference sequence). The trim removed 7 bases at V and 0 bases at J, leaving 11 bases unmatched. Filled out from reference TRBV30 and TRBJ1-4, the complete variable domain reads SQTIHQWPATLVQPVGSPLSLECTVEGTSNPNLYWYRQAAGRGLQLLFYSVGIGQISSEVPQNLSASRPQDRQFILSSKKLLLSDSGFYLCAFRDRTSATNEKLFFGSGTQLSVL.

The chain combines TRBV7-2 with TRBJ1-2, with D uncertain. Per germline, CDR1 SGHTA and CDR2 FQGNSA. Trimming took off 5 bases at V and 5 bases at J, with 6 bases between the two ends. CDR3 length: 11 residues. The CDR3: CASSRDYGYTF. CDR3 coding DNA: TGTGCCAGCAGCCGGGATTATGGCTACACCTTC.